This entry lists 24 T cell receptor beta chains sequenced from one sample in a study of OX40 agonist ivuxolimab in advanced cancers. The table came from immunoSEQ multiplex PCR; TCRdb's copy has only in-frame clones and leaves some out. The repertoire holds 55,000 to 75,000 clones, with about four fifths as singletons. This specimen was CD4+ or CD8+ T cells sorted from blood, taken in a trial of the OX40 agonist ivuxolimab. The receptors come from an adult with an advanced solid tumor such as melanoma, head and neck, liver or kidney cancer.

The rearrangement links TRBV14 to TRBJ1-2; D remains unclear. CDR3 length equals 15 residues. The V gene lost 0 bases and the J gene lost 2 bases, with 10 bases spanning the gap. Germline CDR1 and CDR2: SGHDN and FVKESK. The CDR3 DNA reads TGTGCCAGCAGCCAAGACGCAGACTCCAACTATGGCTACACCTTC. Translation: CASSQDADSNYGYTF. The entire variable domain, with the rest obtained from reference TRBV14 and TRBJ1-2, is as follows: EAGVTQFPSHSVIEKGQTVTLRCDPISGHDNLYWYRRVMGKEIKFLLHFVKESKQDESGMPNNRFLAERTGGTYSTLKVQPAELEDSGVYFCASSQDADSNYGYTFGSGTRLTVV.

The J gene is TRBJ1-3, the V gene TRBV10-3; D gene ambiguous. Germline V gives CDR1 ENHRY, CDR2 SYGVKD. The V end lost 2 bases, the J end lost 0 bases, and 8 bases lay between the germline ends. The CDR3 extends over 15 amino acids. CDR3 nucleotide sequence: TGTGCCATCAGTGAGGGAGGGAACTCTGGAAACACCATATATTTT. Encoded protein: CAISEGGNSGNTIYF.

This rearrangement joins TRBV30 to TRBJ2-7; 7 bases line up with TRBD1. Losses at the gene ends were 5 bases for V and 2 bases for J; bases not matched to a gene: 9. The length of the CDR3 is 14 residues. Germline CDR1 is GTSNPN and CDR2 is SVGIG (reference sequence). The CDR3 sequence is CAWPRDSATYEQYF. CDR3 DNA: TGTGCCTGGCCCAGGGACAGTGCAACCTACGAGCAGTACTTC.

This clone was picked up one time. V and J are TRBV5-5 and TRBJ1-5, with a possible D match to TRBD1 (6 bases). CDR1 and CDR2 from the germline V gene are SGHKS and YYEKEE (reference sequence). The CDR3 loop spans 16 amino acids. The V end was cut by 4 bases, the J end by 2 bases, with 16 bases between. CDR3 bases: TGTGCCAGCAGCCCCACAACAGGGATCGGCAATCAGCCCCAGCATTTT. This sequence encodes CASSPTTGIGNQPQHF.

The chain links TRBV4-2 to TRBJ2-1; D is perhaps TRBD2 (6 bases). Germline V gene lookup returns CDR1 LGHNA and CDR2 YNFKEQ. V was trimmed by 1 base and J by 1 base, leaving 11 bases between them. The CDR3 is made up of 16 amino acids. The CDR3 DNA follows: TGTGCCAGCAGCCAAGCTGGCGGGGTATCCTACAATGAGCAGTTCTTC. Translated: CASSQAGGVSYNEQFF.

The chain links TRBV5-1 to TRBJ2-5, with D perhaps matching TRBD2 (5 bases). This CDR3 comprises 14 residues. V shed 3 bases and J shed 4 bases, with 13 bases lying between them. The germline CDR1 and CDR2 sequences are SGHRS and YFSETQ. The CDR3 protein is CASSSRVGGETQYF. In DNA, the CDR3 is TGCGCCAGCAGCTCGCGGGTAGGCGGAGAGACCCAGTACTTC.

The CDR3 bases are TGTGCCACCCAGGTACCTCAGTCCTACGAGCAGTACTTC. Translating gives CATQVPQSYEQYF. The V call is TRBV6-6, the J call TRBJ2-7; D unresolved. Germline lookup yields CDR1 MNHNY and CDR2 SVGAGI (reference sequence). This CDR3 is 13 amino acids long. Trimming pared 10 bases from V and 1 base from J, leaving 14 bases between.

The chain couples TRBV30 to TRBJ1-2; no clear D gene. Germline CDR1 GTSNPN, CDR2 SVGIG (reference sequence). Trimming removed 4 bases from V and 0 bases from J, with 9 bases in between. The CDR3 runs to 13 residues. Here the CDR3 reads CAWNRDPNYGYTF. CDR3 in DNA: TGTGCCTGGAATCGGGATCCTAACTATGGCTACACCTTC.

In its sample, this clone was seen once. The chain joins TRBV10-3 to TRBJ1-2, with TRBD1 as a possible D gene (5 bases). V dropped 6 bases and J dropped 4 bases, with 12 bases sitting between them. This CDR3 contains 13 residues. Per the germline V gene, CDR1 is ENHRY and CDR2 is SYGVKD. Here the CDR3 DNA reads TGTGCCATCAGCGGGGGGGAGGGCTATGGCTACACCTTC. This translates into CAISGGEGYGYTF.

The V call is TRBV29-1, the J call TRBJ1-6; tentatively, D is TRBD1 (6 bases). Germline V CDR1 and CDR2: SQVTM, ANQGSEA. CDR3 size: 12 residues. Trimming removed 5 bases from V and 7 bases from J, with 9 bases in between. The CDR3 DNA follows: TGCAGCGTTTCAGGGGAGAATTCACCCCTCCACTTT. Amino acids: CSVSGENSPLHF.

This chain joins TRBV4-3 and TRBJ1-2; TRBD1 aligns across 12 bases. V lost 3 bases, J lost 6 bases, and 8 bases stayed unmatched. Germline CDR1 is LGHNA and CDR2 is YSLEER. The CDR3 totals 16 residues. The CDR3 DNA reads TGCGCCAGCAGCCACGTAGGGGACAGGGGGCAGAATGGCTACACCTTC. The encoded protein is CASSHVGDRGQNGYTF.

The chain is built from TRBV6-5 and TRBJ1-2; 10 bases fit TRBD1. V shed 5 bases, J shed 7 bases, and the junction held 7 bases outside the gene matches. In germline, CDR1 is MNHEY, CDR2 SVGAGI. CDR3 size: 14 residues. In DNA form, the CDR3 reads TGTGCCAGCAGTCGTCCCGGGACAGGGGTTGGCTACACCTTC. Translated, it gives CASSRPGTGVGYTF.

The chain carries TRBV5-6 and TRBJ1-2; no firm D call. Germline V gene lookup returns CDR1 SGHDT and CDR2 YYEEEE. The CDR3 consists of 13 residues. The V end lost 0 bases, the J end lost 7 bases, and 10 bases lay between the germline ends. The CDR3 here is CASSLGLEAGYTF. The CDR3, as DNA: TGTGCCAGCAGCTTGGGACTAGAGGCTGGCTACACCTTC.

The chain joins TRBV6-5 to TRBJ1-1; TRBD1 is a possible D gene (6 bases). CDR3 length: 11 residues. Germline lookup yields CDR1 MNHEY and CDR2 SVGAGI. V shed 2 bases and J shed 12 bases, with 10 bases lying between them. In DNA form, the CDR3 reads TGTGCCAGCAGTTACGGGGGGCCGACTTTCTTT. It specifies CASSYGGPTFF.

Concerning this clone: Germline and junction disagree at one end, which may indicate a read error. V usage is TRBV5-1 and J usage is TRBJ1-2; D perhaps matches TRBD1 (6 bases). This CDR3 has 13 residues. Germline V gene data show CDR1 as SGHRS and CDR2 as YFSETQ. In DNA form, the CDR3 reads TGTGCCAGCAGCTTGTCAGGGGTGGGCGGCTACACCTTC. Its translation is CASSLSGVGGYTF.

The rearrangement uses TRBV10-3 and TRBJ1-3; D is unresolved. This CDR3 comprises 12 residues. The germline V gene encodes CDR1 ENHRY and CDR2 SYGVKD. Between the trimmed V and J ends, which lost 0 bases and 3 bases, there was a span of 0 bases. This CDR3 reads CAISESGNTIYF. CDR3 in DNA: TGTGCCATCAGTGAGTCTGGAAACACCATATATTTT.

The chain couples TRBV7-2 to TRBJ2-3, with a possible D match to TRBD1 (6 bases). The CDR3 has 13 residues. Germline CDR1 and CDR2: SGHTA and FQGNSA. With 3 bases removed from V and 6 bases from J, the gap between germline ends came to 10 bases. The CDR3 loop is CASSFLGADTQYF. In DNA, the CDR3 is TGTGCCAGCAGCTTTTTGGGGGCGGATACGCAGTATTTT.

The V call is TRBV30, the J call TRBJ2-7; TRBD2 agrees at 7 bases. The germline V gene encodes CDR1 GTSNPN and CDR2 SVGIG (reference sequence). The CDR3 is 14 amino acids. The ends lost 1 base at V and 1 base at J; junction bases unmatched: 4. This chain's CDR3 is CAWSGGSYSYEQYF. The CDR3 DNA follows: TGTGCCTGGAGTGGCGGGAGTTATTCCTACGAGCAGTACTTC.

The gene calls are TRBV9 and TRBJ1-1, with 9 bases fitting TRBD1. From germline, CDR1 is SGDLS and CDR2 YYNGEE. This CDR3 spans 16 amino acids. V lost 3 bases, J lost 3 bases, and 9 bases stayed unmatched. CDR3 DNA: TGTGCCAGCAGCGCGCCGACAGGGGGAGAGGACACTGAAGCTTTCTTT. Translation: CASSAPTGGEDTEAFF.

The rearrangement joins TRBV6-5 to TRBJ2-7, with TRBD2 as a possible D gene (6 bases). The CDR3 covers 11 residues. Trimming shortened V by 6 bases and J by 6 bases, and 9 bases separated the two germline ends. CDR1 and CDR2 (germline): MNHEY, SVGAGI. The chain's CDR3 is CASSPGGEQYF. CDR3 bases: TGTGCCAGCAGCCCCGGGGGCGAGCAGTACTTC.

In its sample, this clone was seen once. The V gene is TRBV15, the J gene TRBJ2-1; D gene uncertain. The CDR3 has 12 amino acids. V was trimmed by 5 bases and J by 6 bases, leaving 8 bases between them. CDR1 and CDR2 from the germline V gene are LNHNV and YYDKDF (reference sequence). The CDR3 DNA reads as TGTGCCACCAGCCCCCGCAGCAATGAGCAGTTCTTC. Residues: CATSPRSNEQFF.

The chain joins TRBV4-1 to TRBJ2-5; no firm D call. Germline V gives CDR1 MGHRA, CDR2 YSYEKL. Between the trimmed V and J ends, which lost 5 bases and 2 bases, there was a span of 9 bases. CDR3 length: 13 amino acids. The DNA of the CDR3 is TGCGCCAGCAGCTCGGGTCAACAAGAGACCCAGTACTTC. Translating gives CASSSGQQETQYF.

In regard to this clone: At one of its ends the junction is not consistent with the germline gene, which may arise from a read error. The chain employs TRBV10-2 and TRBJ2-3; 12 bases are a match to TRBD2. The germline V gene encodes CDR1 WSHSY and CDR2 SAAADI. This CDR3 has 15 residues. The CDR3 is CASSLTSGSTATQYF. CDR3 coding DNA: TGCGCCAGCAGTTTGACTAGCGGGAGCACAGCTACGCAGTATTTT.

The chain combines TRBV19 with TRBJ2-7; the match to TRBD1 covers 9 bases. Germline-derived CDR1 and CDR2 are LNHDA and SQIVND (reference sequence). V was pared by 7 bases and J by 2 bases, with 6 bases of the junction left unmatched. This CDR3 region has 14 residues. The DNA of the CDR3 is TGTGCCAGTAACACCGGGACAGGGACCTACGAGCAGTACTTC. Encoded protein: CASNTGTGTYEQYF.